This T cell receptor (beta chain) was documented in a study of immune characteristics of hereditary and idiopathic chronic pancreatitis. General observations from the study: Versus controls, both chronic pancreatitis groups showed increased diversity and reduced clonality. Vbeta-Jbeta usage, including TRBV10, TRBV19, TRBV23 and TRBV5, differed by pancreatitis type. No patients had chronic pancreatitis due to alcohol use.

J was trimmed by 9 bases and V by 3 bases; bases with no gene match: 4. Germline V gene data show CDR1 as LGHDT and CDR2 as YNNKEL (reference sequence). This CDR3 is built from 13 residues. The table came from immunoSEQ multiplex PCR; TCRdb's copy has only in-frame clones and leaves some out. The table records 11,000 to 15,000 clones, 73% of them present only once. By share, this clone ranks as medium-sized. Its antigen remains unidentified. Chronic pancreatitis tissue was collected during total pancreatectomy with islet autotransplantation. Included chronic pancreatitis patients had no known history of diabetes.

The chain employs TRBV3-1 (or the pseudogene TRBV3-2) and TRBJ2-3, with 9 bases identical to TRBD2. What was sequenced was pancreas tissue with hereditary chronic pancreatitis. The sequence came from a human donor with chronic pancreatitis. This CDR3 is CASSQDTSGTQYF. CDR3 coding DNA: TGTGCCAGCAGCCAGGACACTAGCGGGACGCAGTATTTT.